The 23 T cell receptor beta chains below all came from one sample that was sequenced in a study of tumor and adjacent non-tumor tissue in lung cancer. The template was RNA from unsorted bulk tissue. The library came from three nested PCR rounds adapted from ARM-PCR protocols. Each CDR3 protein gets one entry after TCRdb re-called the multiplex PCR reads with MiXCR. Altogether fewer than 120,000 distinct CDR3 sequences are present, nearly 85% being singletons, with the ten largest covering 20% to 25%. The sample consisted of lung tumor tissue. All receptors derive from a man between 65 and 85 years old with non-small cell lung cancer.

This clonotype was seen once. The V gene is TRBV19, the J gene TRBJ2-2; D gene ambiguous. The CDR3 sequence is 13 residues long. Germline V gives CDR1 LNHDA, CDR2 SQIVND (reference sequence). Trimming removed 6 bases from V and 6 bases from J, with 11 bases in between. DNA for the CDR3: TGTGCCAGTAGCCGTCAGTTCGCCGGGGAGCTGTTTTTT. It is translated as CASSRQFAGELFF.

This clonotype was counted only a few times. The chain links TRBV11-2 to TRBJ2-2, with D perhaps TRBD2 (6 bases). The CDR3 contains 15 residues. Germline CDR1 reads SGHAT; CDR2 reads FQNNGV. The CDR3 region is CVSSPLAGGTGELFF. CDR3 nucleotides: TGTGTTAGCAGCCCCCTAGCTGGGGGGACCGGGGAGCTGTTTTTT. Filled out from reference TRBV11-2 and TRBJ2-2, the complete variable domain reads EAGVAQSPRYKIIEKRQSVAFWCNPISGHATLYWYQQILGQGPKLLIQFQNNGVVDDSQLPKDRFSAERLKGVDSTLKIQPAKLEDSAVYLCVSSPLAGGTGELFFGEGSRLTVL.

There are many counts of this clonotype. The chain carries TRBV5-5 and TRBJ2-7; D might be TRBD2 (6 bases). V shed 2 bases and J shed 0 bases, with 12 bases lying between them. Germline lookup yields CDR1 SGHKS and CDR2 YYEKEE (reference sequence). The CDR3 length is 15 residues. CDR3 bases: TGTGCCAGCAGCTTCCTTTCCGGGAGCTCCTACGAGCAGTACTTC. Its translation is CASSFLSGSSYEQYF.

To note about this clonotype: A junction end diverges from the germline sequence, so it may reflect a read error. This chain uses TRBV4-1 with TRBJ2-2; D remains ambiguous. The CDR3 is 19 residues long. Germline V gene data show CDR1 as MGHRA and CDR2 as YSYEKL. CDR3 bases: TGCGCCAGCAGTCAAGTTTCATTTTGGGTAGGATCAGTCACCGGGGAGCTGTTTTTT. Translation: CASSQVSFWVGSVTGELFF.

Regarding this clonotype: At one boundary the junction diverges from the germline segment, which might be a read error. This CDR3 reads CGSSLMSSNTGELFF. CDR3 nucleotides: TGTGGCAGCAGTTTAATGAGCTCGAACACCGGGGAGCTGTTTTTT. The rearrangement uses TRBV28 and TRBJ2-2; D remains unclear. The CDR3 has 15 residues. Germline-derived CDR1 and CDR2 are MDHEN and SYDVKM.

This clonotype was seen just once. Because it lacks the conserved phenylalanine or tryptophan at the end, this CDR3 is likely a read error. The limits of the CDR3 on the DNA are not certain, so only TCRdb's listed CDR3 is given. The chain's CDR3 is CASSQAVISSYNSPLHL. This rearrangement joins TRBV4-1 to TRBJ1-6. The CDR3 numbers 17 amino acids, ends counted. Germline V gene sequence: CDR1 MGHRA, CDR2 YSYEKL.

The rearrangement joins TRBV28 to TRBJ2-3; the D is unclear. V lost 8 bases and J 6 bases, leaving 9 bases between the germline ends. This CDR3 is built from 11 residues. Per germline, CDR1 MDHEN and CDR2 SYDVKM. The CDR3 loop is CASDLGDTQYF. The DNA of the CDR3 is TGTGCCAGCGATTTGGGGGATACGCAGTATTTT.

A note on this clonotype: An end of the junction does not agree with germline; a read error may underlie this. The rearrangement uses TRBV6-6 and TRBJ2-1; D tentatively reads TRBD1 or TRBD2 (5 bases each). The CDR3 covers 13 residues. Germline V CDR1 and CDR2: MNHNY, SVGAGI (reference sequence). CDR3 nucleotide sequence: TGTGCCAGCAGTCAGCCGGGGCACAATAAGCAGTTCTTC. Amino acids: CASSQPGHNKQFF.

With regard to this clonotype: Relative to the germline gene, one junction end is altered; a read error may explain this. V usage is TRBV29-1 and J usage is TRBJ1-2, with TRBD1 matching over 7 bases. Germline V gives CDR1 SQVTM, CDR2 ANQGSEA. The CDR3 sequence is 13 residues long. The CDR3 reads CSVRTGEFYGYTF. In DNA, the CDR3 is TGCAGCGTTAGGACAGGTGAATTCTATGGGTACACCTTC.

The rearrangement links TRBV29-1 to TRBJ1-2; D ambiguous. The CDR3 is made up of 16 amino acids. Germline-derived CDR1 and CDR2 are SQVTM and ANQGSEA. The CDR3 protein is CNALPYLVPDNYGYTF. CDR3 DNA sequence: TGCAACGCTCTCCCTTACCTGGTACCAGATAACTATGGCTACACCTTC.

Only one count was recorded for this clonotype. One end of the junction does not line up with germline, which may come from a read error. The chain employs TRBV5-4 and TRBJ2-7; a weak D match, TRBD2 (6 bases). The CDR3 is 15 residues long. Germline V gene data show CDR1 as SGHNT and CDR2 as YYREEE (reference sequence). The CDR3 region has the DNA TGTGCCTGCAGCTTGGGGGTAGCGGTGGATCTGGAGCAGTACTTC. Translated, it gives CACSLGVAVDLEQYF.

This clonotype has more than one count but fewer than ten. A junction boundary mismatches the germline segment, possibly from a read error. DNA of the CDR3: TGTGCCAGTAGCTTGGACATTAATTATGGCTACACCTTC. Residues: CASSLDINYGYTF. The chain employs TRBV5-4 and TRBJ1-2, with D possibly being TRBD1 (5 bases). There are 13 residues in the CDR3. Looked up from germline, CDR1 is SGHNT and CDR2 is YYREEE (reference sequence).

As concerns this clonotype: A read error may account for a junction end that differs from germline. V usage is TRBV28 and J usage is TRBJ2-7, with 8 bases identical to TRBD2. The CDR3 loop spans 13 amino acids. Germline CDR1 is MDHEN and CDR2 is SYDVKM. The CDR3 spells CASCLLAAHEQYF. CDR3 bases: TGTGCCAGCTGTTTACTAGCGGCCCACGAGCAGTACTTC.

This clonotype was detected a few times. A junction boundary mismatches the germline segment, possibly from a read error. This chain connects TRBV28 to TRBJ2-7, with 8 bases fitting TRBD2. CDR1 is MDHEN, CDR2 SYDVKM, per germline. CDR3 length: 13 residues. CDR3 region: CVSKGGGPYEQYF. CDR3 DNA: TGTGTCAGCAAAGGCGGGGGGCCCTACGAGCAGTACTTC.

A note on this clonotype: The junction does not match germline at one end; this may be a read error. This rearrangement joins TRBV12-3 or TRBV12-4 to TRBJ1-2; 7 bases map to TRBD1. The length of the CDR3 is 15 residues. Written as DNA, the CDR3 is TGTGCCAGCAATTTATTGACAGGGTTTGGCTATCACTACACCTTC. Residues: CASNLLTGFGYHYTF.

As for this clonotype: At one end the junction does not follow the germline gene, possibly because of a read error. DNA for the CDR3: TGCACTGCTAGAGAGGCGGGGAGAGGAAACACCATATATTTT. This translates into CTAREAGRGNTIYF. The chain is built from TRBV20-1 and TRBJ1-3; D unclear. CDR1 and CDR2 (germline): DFQATT, SNEGSKA (reference sequence). CDR3 size: 14 residues.

In the case of this clonotype: Compared with germline, one end of the junction differs, possibly owing to a read error. V usage is TRBV6-6 and J usage is TRBJ1-4; D ambiguous. This CDR3 spans 12 amino acids. Looked up from germline, CDR1 is MNHNY and CDR2 is SVGAGI (reference sequence). CDR3 nucleotides: TGTGTCAGCAGACTAGACGCGCCCCAACTATTCTTT. Translation: CVSRLDAPQLFF.

With respect to this clonotype: The junction departs from germline at one end; a sequencing error may be responsible. V is TRBV6-5 and J is TRBJ1-4; no definite D call. This CDR3 comprises 14 residues. The germline V gene has CDR1 MNHEY and CDR2 SVGAGI. This CDR3 is CASRPTEPYERLFF. The DNA for the CDR3 is TGTGCCAGCAGGCCCACAGAGCCTTATGAAAGACTGTTTTTT.

To note about this clonotype: This is likely a read error, given that the CDR3 carries no conserved phenylalanine or tryptophan at its end. The rearrangement joins TRBV11-3 to TRBJ2-1; D is possibly TRBD1 or TRBD2 (5 bases each). Germline values: CDR1 SGHNT, CDR2 YENEEA. The CDR3 length is 15 residues. Trimming cost V 1 base and J 7 bases, with 14 bases left between them. CDR3 DNA sequence: TGTGCCAGCAGCTTAGTAGGGGAGAGCCCGAATGAGCAGTTCTTA. This codes for CASSLVGESPNEQFL.

This clonotype was seen just once. The conserved phenylalanine or tryptophan is not found at the CDR3 terminus, so this likely reflects a read error. V gene TRBV6-2 or TRBV6-3 combines with J gene TRBJ2-7, with 8 bases identical to TRBD1. Germline CDR1 reads MNHEY; CDR2 reads SVGEGT. The CDR3 covers 18 residues. J was trimmed by 3 bases and V by 0 bases; bases with no gene match: 13. CDR3 in DNA: TGTGCCAGCAGTTACTCGATTTATCAGGGGGCTCGAAACTACGAGCAGTACATC. It codes for CASSYSIYQGARNYEQYI.

About this clonotype: Relative to the germline gene, one junction end is altered; a read error may explain this. V is TRBV4-1 and J is TRBJ2-6, with 8 bases aligning to TRBD1. The CDR3 sequence is 19 residues long. Germline V gene sequence: CDR1 MGHRA, CDR2 YSYEKL. The CDR3, as DNA: TGCGTCAGCAGCCAAGATGTTTCCGGGACAGGCTCTGGGCCCAACGTCCTGACTTTC. Translating gives CVSSQDVSGTGSGPNVLTF.

This clonotype was picked up one time. This chain uses TRBV6-1 with TRBJ1-1, with D unclear. The germline CDR1 and CDR2 sequences are MNHNS and SASEGT. The V gene lost 7 bases and the J gene lost 5 bases, with 17 bases spanning the gap. This CDR3 has 14 amino acids. The CDR3: CASIEGQRQTEAFF. In nucleotides, the CDR3 is TGTGCCAGCATCGAAGGTCAGCGGCAAACTGAAGCTTTCTTT.

Details on this clonotype: The conserved final phenylalanine or tryptophan is absent from the CDR3, which likely points to a read error. The V and J genes are TRBV29-1 and TRBJ1-2; weak D call: TRBD1 (5 bases). V lost 1 base, J lost 4 bases, and 16 bases lay in between. Germline V lookup: CDR1 SQVTM, CDR2 ANQGSEA. The CDR3 has 15 amino acids. In DNA form, the CDR3 reads TGCAGCGTTGAAGGAGGTGACAGCGTTATCTATGGCTACACCATC. It specifies CSVEGGDSVIYGYTI.